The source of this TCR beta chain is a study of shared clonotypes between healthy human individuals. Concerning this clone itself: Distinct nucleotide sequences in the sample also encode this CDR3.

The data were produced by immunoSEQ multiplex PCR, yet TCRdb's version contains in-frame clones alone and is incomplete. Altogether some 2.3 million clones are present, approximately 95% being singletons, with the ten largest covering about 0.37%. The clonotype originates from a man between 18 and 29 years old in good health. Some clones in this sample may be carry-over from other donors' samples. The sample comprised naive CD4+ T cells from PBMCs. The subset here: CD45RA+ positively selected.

The DNA for the CDR3 is TGTGCCAGCAGCAGGTCCGGGACAGGGGACTACGAGCAGTACTTC. Protein sequence: CASSRSGTGDYEQYF. The chain joins TRBV6-5 to TRBJ2-7; 10 nucleotides align to TRBD1. This CDR3 is 15 amino acids long. Germline V gives CDR1 MNHEY, CDR2 SVGAGI. The J segment lost 3 bases and the V segment lost 6 bases, leaving 8 bases of the junction unmatched.